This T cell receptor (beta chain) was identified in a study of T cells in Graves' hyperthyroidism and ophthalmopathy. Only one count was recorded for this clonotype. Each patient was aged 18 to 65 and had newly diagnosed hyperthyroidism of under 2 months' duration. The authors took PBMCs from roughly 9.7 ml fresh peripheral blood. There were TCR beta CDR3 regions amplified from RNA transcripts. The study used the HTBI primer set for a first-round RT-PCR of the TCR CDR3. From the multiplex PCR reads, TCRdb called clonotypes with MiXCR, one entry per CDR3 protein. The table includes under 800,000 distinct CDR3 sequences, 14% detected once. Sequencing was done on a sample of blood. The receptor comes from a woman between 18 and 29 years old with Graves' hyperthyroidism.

In nucleotides, the CDR3 is TGTGCCAGCAGTGAGGAGGGGACCTACGAGCAGTACTTC. Residues: CASSEEGTYEQYF. The J gene is TRBJ2-7, the V gene TRBV2; D is possibly TRBD2 (6 bases). Germline lookup yields CDR1 SNHLY and CDR2 FYNNEI. CDR3 size: 13 residues. Trimming pared 3 bases from V and 2 bases from J, leaving 8 bases between.